The next 19 T cell receptor beta chains were all read from a single sample in a study of blood T cells in healthy people across ages. Alongside a J-beta primer mix, a sample-barcoded 5' primer served in a second PCR lasting about 7 to 11 cycles. MiXCR, run by TCRdb on the 5' RACE reads, gives a single entry per CDR3 protein. The sample carries roughly 900,000 distinct CDR3 sequences, around 28% recorded once. Sequencing was carried out using blood. These receptors all stem from a woman at least 80 years old in good health.

Details on this clonotype: This may stem from a read error, because a much larger clone lies one nucleotide away. The chain employs TRBV5-1 and TRBJ1-2; perhaps TRBD1 as D (5 bases). Germline V gene data show CDR1 as SGHRS and CDR2 as YFSETQ. The CDR3 extends over 14 amino acids. Trimming shortened V by 5 bases and J by 5 bases, and 16 bases separated the two germline ends. The CDR3 region is CASRRDIGVYGYTF. In DNA form, the CDR3 reads TGCGCCAGCAGGCGCGACATAGGGGTTTATGGCTACACCTTC.

This clonotype has just a few counts. The rearrangement links TRBV6-2 or TRBV6-3 to TRBJ1-2; D gene uncertain. V dropped 8 bases and J dropped 8 bases, with 9 bases sitting between them. Germline CDR1 reads MNHEY; CDR2 reads SVGEGT. CDR3 length: 10 amino acids. The CDR3 DNA sequence: TGTGCCAGCCGGCGACGGGGCTACACCTTC. Translated: CASRRRGYTF.

This chain joins TRBV7-2 and TRBJ2-3; the match to TRBD1 covers 8 bases. The CDR3 extends over 16 amino acids. Per the germline V gene, CDR1 is SGHTA and CDR2 is FQGNSA. The V and J ends lost 1 base and 3 bases, in that order; junction bases with no gene match: 6. The CDR3 protein is CASSLGRTGRTDTQYF. CDR3 in DNA: TGTGCCAGCAGCTTAGGACGGACAGGGAGGACAGATACGCAGTATTTT.

The CDR3 spells CASSQSWRSWMNTEAFF. As DNA, the CDR3 is TGTGCCAGCAGCCAGAGTTGGCGTAGCTGGATGAACACTGAAGCTTTCTTT. The V gene is TRBV6-2 or TRBV6-3, the J gene TRBJ1-1; no clear D. From germline, CDR1 is MNHEY and CDR2 SVGEGT. The CDR3 runs to 17 residues. The V gene lost 6 bases and the J gene lost 0 bases, with 20 bases spanning the gap.

The V call is TRBV29-1, the J call TRBJ2-7; TRBD1 is a possible D gene (6 bases). Deletions cut 4 bases from V and 3 bases from J, with 13 bases between. CDR3 length: 13 amino acids. CDR1 SQVTM and CDR2 ANQGSEA come from the germline V gene. The CDR3 nucleotides read TGCAGCGTTGGTATCCCAGGGGACTACGAGCAGTACTTC. It is translated as CSVGIPGDYEQYF.

This clonotype was recorded many times. The CDR3 sequence: CSKPGQDKGTDTQYF. The CDR3 bases are TGCAGCAAACCGGGACAGGACAAAGGCACAGATACGCAGTATTTT. J is TRBJ2-3 and V is TRBV29-1; the match to TRBD1 covers 8 bases. J was trimmed by 1 base and V by 8 bases; bases with no gene match: 11. This CDR3 is built from 15 residues. Per the germline V gene, CDR1 is SQVTM and CDR2 is ANQGSEA.

Many counts were recorded for this clonotype. The gene calls are TRBV13 and TRBJ1-6; no clear D. Germline CDR1 and CDR2: PRHDT and FYEKMQ (reference sequence). The CDR3 consists of 17 residues. V dropped 4 bases and J dropped 6 bases, with 19 bases sitting between them. CDR3 sequence: CASSSSVGSDRNSPLHF. As DNA, the CDR3 is TGTGCCAGCAGCTCGTCAGTGGGAAGCGACCGTAATTCACCCCTCCACTTT.

This clonotype was seen a handful of times. The chain uses TRBV12-3 or TRBV12-4 and TRBJ1-1; no clear D gene. V gave up 3 bases and J gave up 4 bases, with 12 bases separating them. CDR3 length equals 14 residues. The CDR3 nucleotides are TGTGCCAGCAGTTTCGACGGAAGGTCCACTGAAGCTTTCTTT. It translates to CASSFDGRSTEAFF.

This chain joins TRBV12-3 or TRBV12-4 and TRBJ2-2; D is unresolved. V dropped 1 base and J dropped 7 bases, with 4 bases sitting between them. The length of the CDR3 is 12 residues. The chain's CDR3 is CASSLVGGELFF. As DNA, the CDR3 is TGTGCCAGCAGTTTAGTTGGCGGGGAGCTGTTTTTT.

For this clonotype: This could be a read error, since a much larger clone is one nucleotide away. The V call is TRBV12-3 or TRBV12-4, the J call TRBJ2-1; D is unclear. This CDR3 is built from 13 residues. Trimming removed 8 bases at V and 4 bases at J, with 12 bases between. Written as DNA, the CDR3 is TGTGCCAGCGGTCCGACGGAGTACAATGAGCAGTTCTTC. Translating it yields CASGPTEYNEQFF.

This clonotype was recorded at least ten times. This chain links TRBV29-1 with TRBJ1-5; no clear D. V was cut by 7 bases and J by 7 bases, with 17 bases left in between. The CDR3 length is 13 residues. The germline V gene encodes CDR1 SQVTM and CDR2 ANQGSEA. The CDR3 region has the DNA TGCAGCGCCGCCGACGGCCCGAAGCAGCCCCAGCATTTT. As protein: CSAADGPKQPQHF.

This clonotype was picked up a small number of times. The J gene is TRBJ2-2, the V gene TRBV7-9; 11 bases map to TRBD2. The CDR3 has 15 residues. In germline, CDR1 is SEHNR, CDR2 FQNEAQ (reference sequence). J lost 5 bases, V lost 5 bases, and 4 bases had no gene match. The CDR3 DNA reads TGTGCCAGCAGCACCGGGACTAGCGGTACCGGGGAGCTGTTTTTT. It translates to CASSTGTSGTGELFF.

The chain recombines TRBV6-6 with TRBJ2-7; D gene ambiguous. The J call may be faulty, since TRBJ2-5 better matches the DNA end. The CDR3 spans 13 residues. Looked up from germline, CDR1 is MNHNY and CDR2 is SVGAGI (reference sequence). The CDR3 sequence is CASSYFQPETQYF. CDR3 in DNA: TGTGCCAGCAGTTACTTTCAGCCGGAGACCCAGTACTTC.

This clonotype showed up many times. CDR3 DNA sequence: TGTGCCAGCAGTGCAGGTACCTTCACAGATACGCAGTATTTT. It yields the protein CASSAGTFTDTQYF. The genes are TRBV6-1 and TRBJ2-3; no firm D call. The germline V gene encodes CDR1 MNHNS and CDR2 SASEGT. The CDR3 has 14 amino acids. The germline V and J ends were trimmed by 4 bases and 2 bases, with 10 bases remaining between them.

This clonotype came up once. This rearrangement joins TRBV5-1 to TRBJ2-1; 9 bases align to TRBD1. From germline, CDR1 is SGHRS and CDR2 YFSETQ. The CDR3 loop spans 14 amino acids. Germline trimming cut 7 bases from V and 8 bases from J; bases unmatched to any gene: 10. CDR3 DNA: TGCGCCAGCGACTCCTACAGGGGGCAGGATGAGCAGTTCTTC. It encodes CASDSYRGQDEQFF.

This clonotype occurred many times. This chain connects TRBV27 to TRBJ1-2, with TRBD1 matching over 11 bases. V lost 4 bases to trimming and J lost 8 bases; unmatched junction nucleotides: 9. In germline, CDR1 is MNHEY, CDR2 SMNVEV (reference sequence). The length of the CDR3 is 15 residues. CDR3 nucleotide sequence: TGTGCCAGCAGTTCGCCCGGACAGGGGGCAAGGGGCTACACCTTC. Protein: CASSSPGQGARGYTF.

This clonotype was counted between two and nine times. This chain uses TRBV20-1 with TRBJ2-2; D not resolved. Between the trimmed V and J ends, which lost 0 bases and 4 bases, there was a span of 9 bases. The CDR3 contains 14 residues. Looked up from germline, CDR1 is DFQATT and CDR2 is SNEGSKA (reference sequence). The CDR3 sequence: CSARDSRSTGELFF. CDR3 in DNA: TGCAGTGCTAGAGATAGTCGGTCCACCGGGGAGCTGTTTTTT.

This clonotype was observed once. A much larger clone is a single base away; this may be a read error. The V gene is TRBV5-6, the J gene TRBJ2-7; D is perhaps TRBD1 or TRBD2 (5 bases each). The CDR3 consists of 15 residues. CDR1 and CDR2 (germline): SGHDT, YYEEEE. The germline V and J ends were trimmed by 4 bases and 10 bases, with 24 bases remaining between them. The CDR3: CASSPGLTGWEIQYF. The CDR3 bases are TGTGCCAGCAGCCCAGGGTTGACGGGTTGGGAGATCCAGTACTTC.

This chain connects TRBV5-8 to TRBJ2-5; weak D call: TRBD1 (6 bases). The V end was cut by 2 bases, the J end by 1 base, with 12 bases between. Per the germline V gene, CDR1 is SGHTS and CDR2 is YDEGEE. The CDR3 is 15 residues long. CDR3 in amino acids: CASSFGQNTQETQYF. Written as DNA, the CDR3 is TGTGCCAGCAGCTTCGGACAGAACACCCAAGAGACCCAGTACTTC.